This TCR beta chain was sequenced for a study of shared clonotypes between healthy human individuals. Deletions cut 3 bases from V and 5 bases from J, with 7 bases between. This CDR3 region has 12 residues. Germline CDR1 and CDR2: KGHSH and LQKENI. In regard to this clone: Other DNA sequences in this specimen translate into the identical CDR3.

Naive CD8 cells lacked CD45RO, underwent positive selection for CCR7 and left out terminally differentiated effector memory CD45RA+ cells. Clones were read by immunoSEQ multiplex PCR, and TCRdb kept only the in-frame ones, dropping some. The table has about 2,100,000 clones, approximately 94% seen once. The receptor was derived from a man aged 18-30 years in good health. Some clones in this sample may be carry-over from other donors' samples. Sequenced material: naive CD8+ T cells from PBMCs. The chain uses TRBV18 and TRBJ2-5; D gene ambiguous. The CDR3 loop reads CASSPDRETQYF. The CDR3 nucleotides are TGTGCCAGCTCACCGGATCGTGAGACCCAGTACTTC.